Shown below are 22 T cell receptor beta chains from a single sample sequenced in a study of regulatory T cells in long-lasting Graves disease. The authors built TCR beta libraries using iRepertoire HTBI primers and Arm-PCR of CDR3 regions. MiXCR, run by TCRdb on the multiplex PCR reads, gives a single entry per CDR3 protein. Among some 200,000 distinct CDR3 sequences listed, around 19% were seen once. Time point noted: newly diagnosed GD, antithyroid drugs for less than 3 months. Extracted RNA from PBMCs served as the source of the TCR library. This same sample was also part of a study on T cells in Graves' hyperthyroidism and ophthalmopathy.

Here the sequenced sample was peripheral blood mononuclear cells (PBMCs), taken at new diagnosis, from a patient treated with antithyroid drugs. These receptors were obtained from a woman in her thirties with Graves disease.

This clonotype was detected ten times or more. The chain recombines TRBV12-3 or TRBV12-4 with TRBJ1-4, with D unclear. V was shortened by 5 bases and J by 11 bases, with 15 bases between the two germline ends. The CDR3 extends over 13 amino acids. The DNA for the CDR3 is TGTGCCAGCAGTCAACCCGCAGGACGGAAACTGTTTTTT. Amino acid sequence: CASSQPAGRKLFF.

This clonotype has at least ten counts. The chain uses TRBV20-1 and TRBJ2-1; possibly TRBD1 or TRBD2 for D (6 bases each). The germline V and J ends were trimmed by 1 base and 5 bases, with 24 bases remaining between them. Germline V gene sequence: CDR1 DFQATT, CDR2 SNEGSKA (reference sequence). The length of the CDR3 is 18 residues. Here the CDR3 reads CSARVRGVGGLGNNEQFF. The CDR3 DNA reads TGCAGTGCTAGAGTCCGGGGAGTAGGGGGGTTAGGGAACAATGAGCAGTTCTTC.

This clonotype was seen a single time. The chain employs TRBV9 and TRBJ2-7, with D hard to call. The CDR3 runs to 15 residues. Trimming cost V 0 bases and J 6 bases, with 16 bases left between them. CDR1 is SGDLS and CDR2 is YYNGEE in the germline V gene. The CDR3 loop is CASSVGYASSSEQYF. The CDR3 DNA reads as TGTGCCAGCAGCGTAGGATACGCGAGTTCTAGCGAGCAGTACTTC. The complete variable domain, with remaining parts taken from reference TRBV9 and TRBJ2-7, reads DSGVTQTPKHLITATGQRVTLRCSPRSGDLSVYWYQQSLDQGLQFLIQYYNGEERAKGNILERFSAQQFPDLHSELNLSSLELGDSALYFCASSVGYASSSEQYFGPGTRLTVT.

In its sample, this clonotype was seen many times. CDR3: CASSFNSRAFF. DNA of the CDR3: TGTGCCAGCAGTTTTAACAGCCGAGCTTTCTTT. The chain has TRBV28 and TRBJ1-1; the D is unclear. V was cut by 3 bases and J by 10 bases, with 9 bases left in between. CDR3 size: 11 residues. CDR1 and CDR2 from the germline V gene are MDHEN and SYDVKM.

This clonotype was counted many times. The chain carries TRBV7-2 and TRBJ1-1, with D hard to call. CDR3 size: 16 residues. Germline V gene data show CDR1 as SGHTA and CDR2 as FQGNSA. The germline V and J ends were trimmed by 5 bases and 2 bases, with 18 bases remaining between them. CDR3 residues: CASSKRTLPLNTEAFF. CDR3 nucleotide sequence: TGTGCCAGCAGCAAAAGGACTCTTCCACTAAACACTGAAGCTTTCTTT.

As DNA, the CDR3 is TGTGCCAGTCGGACCAGGGACAGGCCTTCCTACGAGCAGTACTTC. It is translated as CASRTRDRPSYEQYF. The chain carries TRBV19 and TRBJ2-7; 8 bases agree with TRBD1. V lost 8 bases and J lost 1; bases outside the gene matches: 10. Germline values: CDR1 LNHDA, CDR2 SQIVND (reference sequence). This CDR3 contains 15 residues. Combining the CDR3 with reference TRBV19 and TRBJ2-7 gives the whole variable domain DGGITQSPKYLFRKEGQNVTLSCEQNLNHDAMYWYRQDPGQGLRLIYYSQIVNDFQKGDIAEGYSVSREKKESFPLTVTSAQKNPTAFYLCASRTRDRPSYEQYFGPGTRLTVT.

This clonotype was counted many times. The chain recombines TRBV7-9 with TRBJ1-2; a weak D match, TRBD1 (5 bases). Germline CDR1 SEHNR, CDR2 FQNEAQ (reference sequence). The V end was cut by 3 bases, the J end by 0 bases, with 11 bases between. The CDR3 has 15 residues. CDR3 in DNA: TGTGCCAGCAGCTTCCCGGGACGGACTAACTATGGCTACACCTTC. It is translated as CASSFPGRTNYGYTF.

This clonotype was seen repeatedly, ten times or more. The chain links TRBV7-9 to TRBJ2-3; D may be TRBD2 (7 bases). Germline-derived CDR1 and CDR2 are SEHNR and FQNEAQ (reference sequence). The CDR3 runs to 14 residues. Trimming shortened V by 7 bases and J by 5 bases, and 16 bases separated the two germline ends. CDR3 in amino acids: CASTLAGEGDTQYF. CDR3 DNA: TGTGCCAGCACCCTGGCAGGGGAGGGAGATACGCAGTATTTT.

The V and J genes are TRBV28 and TRBJ1-2; 9 nucleotides line up with TRBD1. V gave up 8 bases and J gave up 7 bases; unmatched junction bases: 14. Germline V gives CDR1 MDHEN, CDR2 SYDVKM. The CDR3 is 15 amino acids. The CDR3 DNA reads as TGTGCCAGCCTCCCCCAGGACAGGGGAGTGGGTGGCTACACCTTC. Encoded protein: CASLPQDRGVGGYTF.

CDR3 protein: CASSLGGSFTDTQYF. The CDR3 bases are TGTGCCAGCAGTTTAGGGGGGTCCTTCACAGATACGCAGTATTTT. The chain has TRBV12-3 or TRBV12-4 and TRBJ2-3; D possibly uses TRBD1 or TRBD2 (5 bases each). With 1 base removed from V and 2 bases from J, the gap between germline ends came to 10 bases. CDR3 length: 15 amino acids.

This clonotype was detected ten times or more. The rearrangement links TRBV7-9 to TRBJ2-1; 10 bases fit TRBD2. This CDR3 contains 16 residues. The germline gives CDR1 SEHNR, CDR2 FQNEAQ (reference sequence). Trimming removed 5 bases from V and 2 bases from J; junction bases left unmatched: 6. The CDR3: CASSQVGLATYNEQFF. CDR3 nucleotides: TGTGCCAGCAGCCAGGTGGGACTAGCGACCTACAATGAGCAGTTCTTC.

This clonotype was recorded at least ten times. The V call is TRBV5-5, the J call TRBJ1-4; no reliable D call. Trimming left V 0 bases short and J 3 bases short, with 3 bases between. The CDR3 totals 13 residues. The V gene's germline CDR1 is SGHKS and CDR2 YYEKEE (reference sequence). The CDR3 DNA reads as TGTGCCAGCAGCTTGGGGCCTAATGAAAAACTGTTTTTT. As protein: CASSLGPNEKLFF.

There are many counts of this clonotype. This rearrangement joins TRBV20-1 to TRBJ2-7; TRBD2 might be the D (6 bases). V lost 6 bases and J lost 3, with 18 bases in between. Germline V gene data show CDR1 as DFQATT and CDR2 as SNEGSKA (reference sequence). The CDR3 is 14 amino acids. The CDR3 DNA follows: TGCAGTGCACCTCTTAGGATGGGAGGCTACGAGCAGTACTTC. Its protein is CSAPLRMGGYEQYF.

J is TRBJ1-3 and V is TRBV7-6; D is unclear. V dropped 2 bases and J dropped 2 bases, with 10 bases sitting between them. The CDR3 has 15 amino acids. Germline V gene lookup returns CDR1 SGHVS and CDR2 FNYEAQ. Written as DNA, the CDR3 is TGTGCCAGCAGCTTAAATGGGCAGCCTGGAAACACCATATATTTT. Residues: CASSLNGQPGNTIYF.

This clonotype came up a few times. The chain carries TRBV3-1 and TRBJ2-1, with D possibly matching TRBD1 (6 bases). CDR1 is LGHDT and CDR2 is YNNKEL in the germline V gene (reference sequence). This CDR3 is 15 amino acids long. Trimming took off 4 bases at V and 0 bases at J, with 10 bases between the two ends. Written as DNA, the CDR3 is TGTGCCAGCAGCCCAGACAGGAGCTCCTACAATGAGCAGTTCTTC. Translated: CASSPDRSSYNEQFF.

This clonotype was recorded many times. This chain joins TRBV20-1 and TRBJ2-3; TRBD2 matches at 7 bases. This CDR3 spans 17 amino acids. The germline V gene encodes CDR1 DFQATT and CDR2 SNEGSKA (reference sequence). Germline trimming cut 0 bases from V and 0 bases from J; bases unmatched to any gene: 9. The CDR3 nucleotides are TGCAGTGCTAGAGATGGATACGGGGGGACTAGCACAGATACGCAGTATTTT. Its protein product is CSARDGYGGTSTDTQYF.

The rearrangement joins TRBV2 to TRBJ1-4; D remains unclear. The germline CDR1 and CDR2 sequences are SNHLY and FYNNEI. V lost 8 bases to trimming and J lost 8 bases, with 15 bases between them. The length of the CDR3 is 13 residues. As DNA, the CDR3 is TGTGCCAGCGTCGGTAGGATGGCAGAAAAACTGTTTTTT. The encoded protein is CASVGRMAEKLFF.

The table lists this clonotype with many counts. The V and J genes are TRBV11-3 and TRBJ1-4, with no clear D. CDR1 SGHNT and CDR2 YENEEA come from the germline V gene. Trimming took 5 bases from V and 3 from J, leaving 13 bases between them. The CDR3 spans 15 residues. This CDR3 reads CASSQEGRSNEKLFF. CDR3 nucleotide sequence: TGTGCCAGCAGCCAGGAGGGCAGATCTAATGAAAAACTGTTTTTT.

This clonotype came up once. The chain carries TRBV4-2 and TRBJ2-7; TRBD2 aligns across 9 bases. V shed 0 bases and J 0 bases; nucleotides not matched to a gene: 9. The CDR3 sequence is 18 residues long. Germline values: CDR1 LGHNA, CDR2 YNFKEQ. The CDR3 DNA is TGTGCCAGCAGCCAAGATGGCGGGGGGGCCTCACTCTCCTACGAGCAGTACTTC. Translating gives CASSQDGGGASLSYEQYF.

V and J are TRBV28 and TRBJ1-1; tentatively, D is TRBD1 (5 bases). Deletions cut 1 base from V and 0 bases from J, with 12 bases between. Germline loops: CDR1 MDHEN, CDR2 SYDVKM. The length of the CDR3 is 16 residues. The CDR3, as DNA: TGTGCCAGCAGTTTATCCCCTACAGGACTGAACACTGAAGCTTTCTTT. Translated: CASSLSPTGLNTEAFF. The full variable domain, its missing parts supplied by reference TRBV28 and TRBJ1-1, is DVKVTQSSRYLVKRTGEKVFLECVQDMDHENMFWYRQDPGLGLRLIYFSYDVKMKEKGDIPEGYSVSREKKERFSLILESASTNQTSMYLCASSLSPTGLNTEAFFGQGTRLTVV.

This clonotype was recorded at least ten times. The rearrangement links TRBV9 to TRBJ1-5, with TRBD1 matching 8 bases. Germline assignment: CDR1 SGDLS and CDR2 YYNGEE. The CDR3 consists of 15 residues. J was trimmed by 7 bases and V by 4 bases; bases with no gene match: 10. The DNA of the CDR3 is TGTGCCAGCAGCCCCGGCCGGACAGGGACACAGCCCCAGCATTTT. It specifies CASSPGRTGTQPQHF.

There are many counts of this clonotype. The chain couples TRBV2 to TRBJ1-5; no clear D. The V end was cut by 6 bases, the J end by 6 bases, with 15 bases between. CDR3 length equals 14 residues. Germline CDR1 SNHLY, CDR2 FYNNEI. The CDR3 DNA is TGTGCCAGCAGGGAGGGAGGGAACGGTCAGCCCCAGCATTTT. This gives the protein CASREGGNGQPQHF.